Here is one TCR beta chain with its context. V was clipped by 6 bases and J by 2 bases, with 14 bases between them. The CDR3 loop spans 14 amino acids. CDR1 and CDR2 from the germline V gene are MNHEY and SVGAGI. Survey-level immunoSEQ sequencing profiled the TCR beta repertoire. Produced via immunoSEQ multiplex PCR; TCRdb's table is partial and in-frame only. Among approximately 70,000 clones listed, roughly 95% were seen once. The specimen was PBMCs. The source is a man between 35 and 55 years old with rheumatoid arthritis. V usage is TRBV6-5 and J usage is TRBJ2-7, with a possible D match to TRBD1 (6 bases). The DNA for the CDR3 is TGTGCCAGCAGGGAGGACAGCGCTACCTACGAGCAGTACTTC. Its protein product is CASREDSATYEQYF.